The 7 T cell receptor beta chains presented below share a single source sample, sequenced in a study of graft-versus-host responses after intestinal transplantation. These TCRs are of unknown antigen specificity. Method: immunoSEQ multiplex PCR; TCRdb's copy keeps in-frame clones and lacks some. Here the sample spans tens of thousands of clones, 85% to 90% being singletons. The specimen comprised unstimulated CD4+ T cells sorted from spleen or lymph node cells, sampled before intestinal transplant. These TCRs come from a human donor who received an intestinal transplant.

The chain combines TRBV11-2 with TRBJ1-5, with D perhaps TRBD1 (5 bases). The CDR3 runs 15 residues. The germline V gene has CDR1 SGHAT and CDR2 FQNNGV. Trimming took 1 base from V and 4 from J, leaving 11 bases between them. CDR3 nucleotide sequence: TGTGCCAGCAGCTTAGGGCCCAGGGATAATCAGCCCCAGCATTTT. Translation: CASSLGPRDNQPQHF.

This sequence joins TRBV18 and TRBJ1-1; 7 bases are shared with TRBD1. CDR3 length: 13 amino acids. The J segment lost 4 bases and the V segment lost 6 bases, leaving 5 bases of the junction unmatched. Germline loops: CDR1 KGHSH, CDR2 LQKENI. CDR3 in amino acids: CASSRDRVTEAFF. The CDR3 DNA follows: TGTGCCAGCTCCCGCGACAGGGTCACTGAAGCTTTCTTT.

The chain recombines TRBV9 with TRBJ1-3; D gene uncertain. The CDR3 has 13 amino acids. The germline V gene has CDR1 SGDLS and CDR2 YYNGEE. Trimming removed 0 bases from V and 8 bases from J, with 9 bases in between. This chain's CDR3 is CASSVDWLDTIYF. CDR3 nucleotide sequence: TGTGCCAGCAGCGTAGATTGGCTGGACACCATATATTTT.

This clone showed up just once. The chain is built from TRBV5-1 and TRBJ2-7; no reliable D call. The CDR3 runs to 13 residues. Trimming pared 0 bases from V and 7 bases from J, leaving 11 bases between. Germline V gene data show CDR1 as SGHRS and CDR2 as YFSETQ. The CDR3 nucleotides read TGCGCCAGCAGCTTGGAGGTAGCTGGGGAGCAGTACTTC. Its protein is CASSLEVAGEQYF. Drawing the rest from reference TRBV5-1 and TRBJ2-7, the complete variable domain is KAGVTQTPRYLIKTRGQQVTLSCSPISGHRSVSWYQQTPGQGLQFLFEYFSETQRNKGNFPGRFSGRQFSNSRSEMNVSTLELGDSALYLCASSLEVAGEQYFGPGTRLTVT.

The J gene is TRBJ2-5, the V gene TRBV18, with D tentatively TRBD1 (5 bases). The CDR3 consists of 14 residues. V dropped 1 base and J dropped 5 bases, with 11 bases sitting between them. Germline CDR1 reads KGHSH; CDR2 reads LQKENI. The CDR3 nucleotides read TGTGCCAGCTCACCACTCAGGGAAGCTGAGACCCAGTACTTC. This translates into CASSPLREAETQYF.

This clone appeared a few times. The rearrangement joins TRBV1 to TRBJ2-7; the table names TRBD2, a call not compared with the DNA. TRBV1 is recorded as a pseudogene. The CDR3 is made up of 19 amino acids. CDR3 in amino acids: CTSSQVPTSGGLSYYEQYF. The CDR3 coding sequence is TGCACCAGCAGCCAAGTCCCGACTAGCGGGGGGCTCTCTTACTACGAGCAGTACTTC.

Written as DNA, the CDR3 is TGTGCCAGCAGCCAGGACAGGAACGGTGGCTACACCTTC. This translates into CASSQDRNGGYTF. The rearrangement joins TRBV6-6 to TRBJ1-2; 7 bases line up with TRBD1. V gave up 6 bases and J gave up 7 bases; unmatched junction bases: 8. This CDR3 is built from 13 residues. From germline, CDR1 is MNHNY and CDR2 SVGAGI (reference sequence).